The 28 T cell receptor beta chains below come from one sample, sequenced in a study of tumor-infiltrating lymphocytes in oesophageal squamous cell carcinoma (dated by TCRdb to 2016 to 2017). The library was made by PCR. Sequenced using an Illumina HiSeq 2000. TCRdb took the public reads, trimmed them with fastp at Q25, ran MiXCR for clone calling and kept in-frame beta chains. Each CDR3 protein appears once, grouped with its most common genes and DNA. The sample records just under 20,000 distinct CDR3 sequences, 40% to 45% of which are singletons. The ten largest clones capture approximately 15% of the sample. The sequencing input was normal esophageal tissue next to the tumor. The receptors originated from a male donor with esophageal squamous cell carcinoma.

This clonotype was seen ten or more times. V usage is TRBV27 and J usage is TRBJ2-2; D is tentatively TRBD1 or TRBD2 (6 bases each). Trimming stripped 2 bases from V and 5 bases from J, with 15 bases between. CDR1 and CDR2 (germline): MNHEY, SMNVEV (reference sequence). The CDR3 has 16 amino acids. DNA for the CDR3: TGTGCCAGCAGTTTAAAAGGGGGGAGAGCGACCGGGGAGCTGTTTTTT. It encodes CASSLKGGRATGELFF.

This clonotype appeared a few times. This CDR3 reads CASTPGLSRGYGYTF. CDR3 sequence (DNA): TGTGCCAGCACCCCGGGGTTGTCGCGGGGCTATGGCTACACCTTC. The V gene is TRBV7-9, the J gene TRBJ1-2; D is uncertain. Germline V gene sequence: CDR1 SEHNR, CDR2 FQNEAQ (reference sequence). V was cut by 7 bases and J by 4 bases, with 19 bases left in between. This CDR3 region has 15 residues.

This chain links TRBV6-6 with TRBJ2-3, with a possible D match to TRBD1 (6 bases). This CDR3 is 15 amino acids long. Trimming cost V 2 bases and J 2 bases, with 11 bases left between them. Germline CDR1 MNHNY, CDR2 SVGAGI (reference sequence). Here the CDR3 reads CASSYKGVLTDTQYF. CDR3 in DNA: TGTGCCAGCAGTTACAAGGGGGTGCTCACAGATACGCAGTATTTT.

The sample holds a few counts of this clonotype. This may stem from a read error, because a much larger clone lies one nucleotide away. The rearrangement uses TRBV12-3 or TRBV12-4 and TRBJ2-3; 9 bases map to TRBD2. The assigned J gene may be wrong: the sequence end matches TRBJ2-7 better. CDR3 size: 16 residues. CDR3 nucleotide sequence: TGTGCCAGCAGTCCCAGGGCGGGACTAGCCCGGCCTGAGCAGTACTTC. Translation gives CASSPRAGLARPEQYF.

This clonotype came up a few times. This chain joins TRBV7-2 and TRBJ2-1; 9 nucleotides line up with TRBD2. CDR1 is SGHTA and CDR2 is FQGNSA in the germline V gene. The CDR3 is 18 amino acids. Trimming took 4 bases from V and 2 from J; bases not matched to a gene: 12. CDR3 coding DNA: TGTGCCAGCAGCTCCTCCCTGCGACTAGCGGAGACCTACAATGAGCAGTTCTTC. It specifies CASSSSLRLAETYNEQFF. Variable domain in full (rest from reference TRBV7-2 and TRBJ2-1): GAGVSQSPSNKVTEKGKDVELRCDPISGHTALYWYRQSLGQGLEFLIYFQGNSAPDKSGLPSDRFSAERTGGSVSTLTIQRTQQEDSAVYLCASSSSLRLAETYNEQFFGPGTRLTVL.

With respect to this clonotype: A much larger clone sits a single nucleotide away, making a read error possible. The V and J genes are TRBV28 and TRBJ2-5, with D uncertain. The J call may be faulty, since TRBJ2-7 better matches the DNA end. The CDR3 consists of 12 residues. Germline V gene lookup returns CDR1 MDHEN and CDR2 SYDVKM. The CDR3 DNA follows: TGTGCCAGCAGTTTCCAGACCTACGAGCAGTACTTC. It specifies CASSFQTYEQYF.

V is TRBV12-3 or TRBV12-4 and J is TRBJ2-4; tentative D call: TRBD1 (5 bases). The J call may be mistaken, given a closer DNA end match to TRBJ2-5. The CDR3 spans 13 residues. Here the CDR3 reads CASSERGVETQYF. The CDR3 DNA reads TGTGCCAGCAGCGAAAGGGGTGTAGAGACCCAGTACTTC.

As concerns this clonotype: Because it lacks the conserved phenylalanine or tryptophan at the end, this CDR3 is likely a read error. Because the CDR3's place on the DNA is in doubt, the DNA is left out and the CDR3 is given as listed by TCRdb. The chain links TRBV7-2 to TRBJ2-1. Both ends counted, the CDR3 spans 14 residues. Germline assignment: CDR1 SGHTA and CDR2 FQGNSA. The CDR3: CASSLLYNEQFFGS.

This clonotype was seen ten or more times. The genes are TRBV6-1 and TRBJ1-5; 9 positions agree with TRBD1. The length of the CDR3 is 13 residues. The germline gives CDR1 MNHNS, CDR2 SASEGT. Trimming cost V 8 bases and J 7 bases; bases outside gene matches: 6. The CDR3 DNA reads as TGTGCCAGCGGACAGGGGTTACGGCAGCCCCAGCATTTT. Translating gives CASGQGLRQPQHF.

V is TRBV7-9 and J is TRBJ2-7; D possibly corresponds to TRBD2 (6 bases). The J call could be wrong; TRBJ2-1 is a better fit for the DNA end. Germline loops: CDR1 SEHNR, CDR2 FQNEAQ (reference sequence). The CDR3 loop spans 13 amino acids. In nucleotides, the CDR3 is TGTGGCGGCGTCTATACGGGAGCTGATGAGCAGTTCTTC. The encoded protein is CGGVYTGADEQFF.

This clonotype was seen a handful of times. This sequence joins TRBV4-2 and TRBJ1-4; perhaps TRBD1 as D (5 bases). There are 16 residues in the CDR3. Germline-derived CDR1 and CDR2 are LGHNA and YNFKEQ. The germline V and J ends were trimmed by 0 bases and 6 bases, with 14 bases remaining between them. The CDR3 DNA reads as TGTGCCAGCAGCCAAGATCTTGCGACAGAGGATGAAAAACTGTTTTTT. Amino acids: CASSQDLATEDEKLFF.

The chain couples TRBV28 to TRBJ2-1, with 12 bases lining up with TRBD2. Germline V CDR1 and CDR2: MDHEN, SYDVKM. Unmatched junction bases numbered 8, after V lost 2 bases and J lost 3 bases. CDR3 size: 18 residues. The CDR3 is CASSLGGTSGRHYNEQFF. The CDR3 DNA reads as TGTGCCAGCAGTTTAGGGGGAACTAGCGGGAGGCACTACAATGAGCAGTTCTTC. Looking up the rest from reference TRBV28 and TRBJ2-1 gives the full variable domain: DVKVTQSSRYLVKRTGEKVFLECVQDMDHENMFWYRQDPGLGLRLIYFSYDVKMKEKGDIPEGYSVSREKKERFSLILESASTNQTSMYLCASSLGGTSGRHYNEQFFGPGTRLTVL.

This clonotype was seen a few times. V and J are TRBV19 and TRBJ1-5, with 7 nucleotides matching TRBD1. V lost 3 bases to trimming and J lost 3 bases; unmatched junction nucleotides: 5. This CDR3 is built from 15 residues. Germline V CDR1 and CDR2: LNHDA, SQIVND (reference sequence). CDR3 DNA: TGTGCCAGTAGTATCACAGGGGCGGACAATCAGCCCCAGCATTTT. Translation gives CASSITGADNQPQHF.

The chain is built from TRBV7-2 and TRBJ1-2; no definite D call. Germline lookup yields CDR1 SGHTA and CDR2 FQGNSA. V was clipped by 1 base and J by 4 bases, with 4 bases between them. This CDR3 spans 12 amino acids. This CDR3 reads CASSLGSYGYTF. As DNA, the CDR3 is TGTGCCAGCAGCTTAGGCAGCTATGGCTACACCTTC.

Of note for this clonotype: Likely a read error: the CDR3 ends without its conserved phenylalanine or tryptophan. It is unclear where the CDR3 begins or ends on the DNA, so no DNA is shown, and the CDR3 is as TCRdb lists it. J is TRBJ2-5 and V is TRBV7-6; the table's D call TRBD2 went unverified against the DNA. The CDR3 numbers 10 amino acids, ends counted. Germline V lookup: CDR1 SGHVS, CDR2 FNYEAQ. CDR3: CASSLGWLAG.

The chain links TRBV2 to TRBJ1-2; TRBD1 is a possible D gene (5 bases). The V end was cut by 4 bases, the J end by 0 bases, with 15 bases between. The CDR3 runs 16 residues. In germline, CDR1 is SNHLY, CDR2 FYNNEI. The CDR3 region is CASSVAFGGANYGYTF. The CDR3 region has the DNA TGTGCCAGCAGTGTAGCTTTCGGGGGTGCTAACTATGGCTACACCTTC. Supplemented by reference TRBV2 and TRBJ1-2, the full variable domain reads EPEVTQTPSHQVTQMGQEVILRCVPISNHLYFYWYRQILGQKVEFLVSFYNNEISEKSEIFDDQFSVERPDGSNFTLKIRSTKLEDSAMYFCASSVAFGGANYGYTFGSGTRLTVV.

This clonotype was seen a handful of times. This chain links TRBV10-3 with TRBJ1-6, with D perhaps matching TRBD1 (5 bases). This CDR3 is 13 amino acids long. CDR1 ENHRY and CDR2 SYGVKD come from the germline V gene. V was shortened by 3 bases and J by 11 bases, with 11 bases between the two germline ends. The CDR3 loop reads CAISERGGTPLHF. The CDR3 DNA follows: TGTGCCATCAGTGAACGCGGGGGGACACCCCTCCACTTT.

CDR3 coding DNA: TGTGCCAGCAGCTTTGACGGGGGCTCCTACAATGAGCAGTTCTTC. As protein: CASSFDGGSYNEQFF. This sequence joins TRBV7-6 and TRBJ2-7, with a weak D call TRBD2 (6 bases). The J call may be wrong; the DNA end is better matched by TRBJ2-1. The CDR3 spans 15 residues. In germline, CDR1 is SGHVS, CDR2 FNYEAQ.

This clonotype came up many times. The chain joins TRBV10-3 to TRBJ2-1, with TRBD2 matching over 14 bases. The J call may be in error: the DNA end matches TRBJ2-7 better. Germline V CDR1 and CDR2: ENHRY, SYGVKD. The CDR3 runs 22 residues. The CDR3 nucleotides read TGTGCCATCAGTGAGCCGGGACTAGCGGGAGTGCCGGAGTGGGGTGGTTACAATGAGCAGTACTTC. Translating gives CAISEPGLAGVPEWGGYNEQYF.

The chain has TRBV11-2 and TRBJ2-5; 11 bases map to TRBD2. TRBJ2-7 matches the DNA end more closely, so the J call is doubtful. CDR3 length equals 17 residues. Germline values: CDR1 SGHAT, CDR2 FQNNGV. The CDR3 DNA is TGTGCCAGCAGCCGCTGGGCGACTAGCGGGGCCGAGTACGAGCAGTACTTC. Translated, it gives CASSRWATSGAEYEQYF.

The gene calls are TRBV7-8 and TRBJ2-1, with 10 bases aligning to TRBD1. The CDR3 runs 18 residues. With V trimmed by 3 bases and J by 4 bases, 12 bases remained unmatched. CDR1 and CDR2 (germline): SGHVS, FQNEAQ. CDR3 amino acids: CASSFTGTGEVGYNEQFF. The CDR3 DNA sequence: TGTGCCAGCAGCTTTACCGGGACAGGGGAAGTGGGGTACAATGAGCAGTTCTTC.

This rearrangement joins TRBV27 to TRBJ2-1; D assignment may be TRBD1 or TRBD2 (6 bases each). Germline assignment: CDR1 MNHEY and CDR2 SMNVEV (reference sequence). V was cut by 7 bases and J by 2 bases, with 15 bases left in between. This CDR3 has 15 residues. CDR3 DNA sequence: TGTGCCAGCAAAAATCGGGGGCGAACCTACAATGAGCAGTTCTTC. Residues: CASKNRGRTYNEQFF.

The genes are TRBV4-1 and TRBJ1-4, with D maybe TRBD1 (5 bases). CDR3 length equals 14 residues. V lost 3 bases and J 8 bases, leaving 13 bases between the germline ends. CDR1 is MGHRA and CDR2 is YSYEKL in the germline V gene. As DNA, the CDR3 is TGCGCCAGCAGCCACCAGGGTGGGCGGGAAAAACTGTTTTTT. Its translation: CASSHQGGREKLFF.

This clonotype was seen a few times. The rearrangement uses TRBV7-2 and TRBJ2-1, with D hard to call. The CDR3 length is 16 residues. Trimming pared 5 bases from V and 4 bases from J, leaving 18 bases between. CDR1 and CDR2 from the germline V gene are SGHTA and FQGNSA. In DNA form, the CDR3 reads TGTGCCAGCAGCCAGGTTTGGAGCTCACGGTACAATGAGCAGTTCTTC. Its translation is CASSQVWSSRYNEQFF. The full variable domain, in which reference TRBV7-2 and TRBJ2-1 provide the parts outside the CDR3, is GAGVSQSPSNKVTEKGKDVELRCDPISGHTALYWYRQSLGQGLEFLIYFQGNSAPDKSGLPSDRFSAERTGGSVSTLTIQRTQQEDSAVYLCASSQVWSSRYNEQFFGPGTRLTVL.

Worth noting for this clonotype: Given the absence of the conserved phenylalanine or tryptophan at the CDR3 end, a read error is likely. Because the CDR3's place on the DNA is in doubt, the DNA is left out and the CDR3 is given as listed by TCRdb. V is TRBV6-1 and J is TRBJ2-1. The CDR3 numbers 8 amino acids, ends counted. Germline-derived CDR1 and CDR2 are MNHNS and SASEGT. This CDR3 is CASSEALV.

Worth noting for this clonotype: The CDR3 does not end in the conserved phenylalanine or tryptophan, so this is likely a read error. No DNA is shown, since the ends of the CDR3 on it are uncertain; the CDR3 is the one TCRdb lists. This sequence joins TRBV7-4 and TRBJ2-7; the table's D call, TRBD2, has no DNA check behind it. CDR1 is SGHVT, CDR2 SQSDAQ, per germline. The CDR3 contains 15 residues when both ends are counted. The CDR3 reads CAASRGCEPKTFSSS.

This chain connects TRBV19 to TRBJ1-1, with D unclear. Germline CDR1 is LNHDA and CDR2 is SQIVND (reference sequence). The CDR3 consists of 11 residues. V was pared by 7 bases and J by 5 bases, with 8 bases between. CDR3 protein: CASNRATEAFF. Written as DNA, the CDR3 is TGTGCCAGTAACCGGGCAACTGAAGCTTTCTTT.

This clonotype was detected many times. The gene calls are TRBV6-1 and TRBJ1-1, with D maybe TRBD1 (6 bases). The germline V gene encodes CDR1 MNHNS and CDR2 SASEGT. With 5 bases removed from V and 6 bases from J, the gap between germline ends came to 16 bases. The CDR3 contains 14 residues. Written as DNA, the CDR3 is TGTGCCAGCAGTCCGGTTAGGACAGCCTCTGAAGCTTTCTTT. Amino acid sequence: CASSPVRTASEAFF.